This T cell receptor beta chain was obtained from a study of blood T cell repertoires in COVID-19. Study-level background: The United States, Italy and Spain provided the acute and convalescent COVID-19 samples. T cells, B-cell-depleted T cells, or PBMCs supplied cDNA or gDNA.

Source study methods: By means of reference gene primer amplification, nucleated cell counts were estimated. The assay was immunoSEQ multiplex PCR, and TCRdb's table has in-frame clones only and misses some. D and trimming were read from the DNA, whereas the V and J calls and clone size are those reported in that table. This table holds 75,000 to 90,000 clones, approximately 80% found once. V lost 5 bases to trimming and J lost 5 bases; unmatched junction nucleotides: 5. The CDR3 is 14 amino acids. Per the germline V gene, CDR1 is SEHNR and CDR2 is FQNEAQ (reference sequence). The chain links TRBV7-9 to TRBJ2-2; 7 bases map to TRBD1. The sequence came from a woman aged 70-85 years with acute or convalescent COVID-19. The sample comprised peripheral blood. The CDR3 region has the DNA TGTGCCAGCAGCCCACGGGACAGAACCGGGGAGCTGTTTTTT. Protein product: CASSPRDRTGELFF.